The sequence of this T cell receptor beta chain was determined in a study of CD8+ T cells in alopecia areata. Study results and limitations: Tofacitinib significantly decreased scalp clonality and expanded CD8+ clones among top 100. Lesional tissue from the scalp (especially in alopecia totalis/universalis) showed higher clonality than normal scalp. Among patients, TCR sharing was less clear than in mice, a difference possibly due in part to HLA diversity in the patient population.

Trimming shortened V by 5 bases and J by 4 bases, and 12 bases separated the two germline ends. The CDR3 length is 13 residues. Germline CDR1 reads SGHTA; CDR2 reads FQGTGA. About this clone itself: No antigen is known for it.

Treatment reported: oral pan-JAK inhibitor, 5-10 mg twice daily. Extracted RNA was reverse transcribed into cDNA, the sequencing template. The table came from immunoSEQ multiplex PCR; TCRdb's copy has only in-frame clones and leaves some out. The sample includes about 190,000 clones, 50% to 60% of them seen just once. This clonotype originated in a human donor with alopecia areata. This sequence joins TRBV7-3 and TRBJ2-7; D unclear. Sequenced here: CD4+ T cells sorted from blood, sampled at week 4, from a patient treated with tofacitinib. This CDR3 reads CASSPWAGYEQYF. The DNA for the CDR3 is TGTGCCAGCAGCCCATGGGCCGGATACGAGCAGTACTTC.